These 9 T cell receptor beta chains were sequenced from one sample in a study of cytomegalovirus exposure and HLA in healthy donors. Method: immunoSEQ multiplex PCR; TCRdb's copy keeps in-frame clones and lacks some. The sample consists of fewer than 250,000 clones, 87% of them appearing once. Sequencing input: PBMCs. The receptors were gathered from a young woman in good health and CMV-seropositive.

V and J are TRBV2 and TRBJ2-2; D remains unclear. This CDR3 comprises 14 residues. Germline CDR1 SNHLY, CDR2 FYNNEI. V was clipped by 4 bases and J by 5 bases, with 11 bases between them. CDR3 DNA: TGTGCCAGCAGTGTAAGAATTCTAACCGGGGAGCTGTTTTTT. This translates into CASSVRILTGELFF.

The V gene is TRBV7-8, the J gene TRBJ1-5; 9 nucleotides agree with TRBD1. The V gene's germline CDR1 is SGHVS and CDR2 FQNEAQ. This CDR3 spans 18 amino acids. Losses at the gene ends were 2 bases for V and 2 bases for J; bases not matched to a gene: 10. The CDR3 reads CASSLFKMTGGRNQPQHF. The CDR3 coding sequence is TGTGCCAGCAGCTTATTTAAAATGACAGGGGGACGCAATCAGCCCCAGCATTTT.

The chain combines TRBV30 with TRBJ2-1, with D possibly TRBD2 on 7 matching bases. Germline CDR1 and CDR2: GTSNPN and SVGIG (reference sequence). The CDR3 is made up of 14 amino acids. V gave up 0 bases and J gave up 6 bases, with 12 bases separating them. CDR3 protein: CAWSVRGGGNEQFF. The DNA for the CDR3 is TGTGCCTGGAGTGTAAGAGGGGGGGGCAATGAGCAGTTCTTC.

The rearrangement joins TRBV5-1 to TRBJ2-2, with 7 bases fitting TRBD1. The CDR3 totals 16 residues. V shed 0 bases, J shed 0 bases, and the junction held 2 bases outside the gene matches. CDR1 is SGHRS and CDR2 is YFSETQ in the germline V gene. CDR3 nucleotide sequence: TGCGCCAGCAGCTTGGCCGGGACAGCGAACACCGGGGAGCTGTTTTTT. It encodes CASSLAGTANTGELFF. Drawing the rest from reference TRBV5-1 and TRBJ2-2, the complete variable domain is KAGVTQTPRYLIKTRGQQVTLSCSPISGHRSVSWYQQTPGQGLQFLFEYFSETQRNKGNFPGRFSGRQFSNSRSEMNVSTLELGDSALYLCASSLAGTANTGELFFGEGSRLTVL.

In nucleotides, the CDR3 is TGTGCCAGCAGCGCTACAGGGGGGACTGAAGCTTTCTTT. Translation gives CASSATGGTEAFF. This sequence joins TRBV5-4 and TRBJ1-1, with 8 bases that match TRBD1. The CDR3 is 13 residues long. V dropped 4 bases and J dropped 5; count of bases not matched to a gene: 4. In germline, CDR1 is SGHNT, CDR2 YYREEE (reference sequence). Filled out from reference TRBV5-4 and TRBJ1-1, the complete variable domain reads ETGVTQSPTHLIKTRGQQVTLRCSSQSGHNTVSWYQQALGQGPQFIFQYYREEENGRGNFPPRFSGLQFPNYSSELNVNALELDDSALYLCASSATGGTEAFFGQGTRLTVV.

V gene TRBV6-1 combines with J gene TRBJ2-1; TRBD2 agrees at 9 bases. V lost 1 base and J lost 14; bases outside the gene matches: 18. The CDR3 runs 17 residues. Germline V gene sequence: CDR1 MNHNS, CDR2 SASEGT. The CDR3 sequence is CASSEVYRGGRVPWEFF. CDR3 coding DNA: TGTGCCAGCAGTGAAGTATATCGAGGCGGGAGGGTCCCTTGGGAGTTCTTC.

This chain joins TRBV9 and TRBJ2-1, with 8 bases lining up with TRBD2. V lost 2 bases to trimming and J lost 9 bases; unmatched junction nucleotides: 13. Germline CDR1 is SGDLS and CDR2 is YYNGEE. This CDR3 region has 16 residues. In DNA form, the CDR3 reads TGTGCCAGCAGCGTTGGAATAGGGCCCCGGGAGGGTGAGCAGTTCTTC. It yields the protein CASSVGIGPREGEQFF.

The chain couples TRBV7-8 to TRBJ2-7, with 7 bases lining up with TRBD2. V shed 0 bases and J 3 bases; nucleotides not matched to a gene: 11. CDR3 length: 17 residues. Germline V gene sequence: CDR1 SGHVS, CDR2 FQNEAQ. This CDR3 is CASSLASGTSVYYEQYF. The CDR3 nucleotides are TGTGCCAGCAGCTTAGCAAGCGGGACCTCGGTGTACTACGAGCAGTACTTC.

The gene calls are TRBV27 and TRBJ2-1; 9 bases match TRBD2. CDR1 and CDR2 (germline): MNHEY, SMNVEV (reference sequence). CDR3 length: 16 residues. Germline trimming cut 5 bases from V and 1 base from J; bases unmatched to any gene: 6. This chain's CDR3 is CASSPSGKGSYNEQFF. The CDR3 region has the DNA TGTGCCAGCAGTCCTAGCGGGAAAGGGTCCTACAATGAGCAGTTCTTC.